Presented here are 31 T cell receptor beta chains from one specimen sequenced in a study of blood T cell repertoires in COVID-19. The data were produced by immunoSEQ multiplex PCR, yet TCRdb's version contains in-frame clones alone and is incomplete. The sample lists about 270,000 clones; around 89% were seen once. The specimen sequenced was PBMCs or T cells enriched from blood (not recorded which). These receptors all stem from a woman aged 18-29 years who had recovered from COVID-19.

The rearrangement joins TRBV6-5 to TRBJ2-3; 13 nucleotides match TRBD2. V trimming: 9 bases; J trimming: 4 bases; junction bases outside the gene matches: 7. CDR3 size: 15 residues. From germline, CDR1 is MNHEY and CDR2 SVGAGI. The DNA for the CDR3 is TGTGCCAGTCACGACGGGACTAGCGGGGCAGATACGCAGTATTTT. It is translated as CASHDGTSGADTQYF.

CDR3 sequence: CASSQLGANGYTF. DNA for the CDR3: TGTGCCAGCAGCCAACTAGGGGCCAACGGCTACACCTTC. The rearrangement joins TRBV3-1 (or the pseudogene TRBV3-2) to TRBJ1-2; the D gene is possibly TRBD1 (5 bases). Per the germline V gene, CDR1 is LGHDT and CDR2 is YNNKEL (reference sequence). Deletions cut 2 bases from V and 8 bases from J, with 12 bases between. The CDR3 covers 13 residues.

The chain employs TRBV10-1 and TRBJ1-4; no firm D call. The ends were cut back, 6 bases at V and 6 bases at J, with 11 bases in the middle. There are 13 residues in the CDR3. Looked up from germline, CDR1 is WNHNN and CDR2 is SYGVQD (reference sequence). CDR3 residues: CASSPARHEKLFF. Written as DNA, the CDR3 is TGCGCCAGCAGCCCGGCGAGGCATGAAAAACTGTTTTTT.

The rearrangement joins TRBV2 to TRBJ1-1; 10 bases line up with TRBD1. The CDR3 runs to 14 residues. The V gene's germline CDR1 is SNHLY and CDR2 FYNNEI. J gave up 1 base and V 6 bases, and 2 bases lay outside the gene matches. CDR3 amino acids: CASSRDRGNTEAFF. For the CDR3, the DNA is TGTGCCAGCAGCCGGGACAGGGGGAACACTGAAGCTTTCTTT. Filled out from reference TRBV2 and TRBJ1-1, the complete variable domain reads EPEVTQTPSHQVTQMGQEVILRCVPISNHLYFYWYRQILGQKVEFLVSFYNNEISEKSEIFDDQFSVERPDGSNFTLKIRSTKLEDSAMYFCASSRDRGNTEAFFGQGTRLTVV.

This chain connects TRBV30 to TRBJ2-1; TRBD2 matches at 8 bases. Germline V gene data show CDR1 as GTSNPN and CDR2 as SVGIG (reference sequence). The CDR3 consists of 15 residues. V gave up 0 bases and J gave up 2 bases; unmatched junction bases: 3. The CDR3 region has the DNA TGTGCCTGGAGTGTAACCGGGGGGGCCTACAATGAGCAGTTCTTC. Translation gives CAWSVTGGAYNEQFF.

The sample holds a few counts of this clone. The CDR3 sequence is CASSPGGGATNTQYF. The CDR3 nucleotides read TGTGCCAGCAGCCCTGGCGGGGGGGCCACGAATACGCAGTATTTT. The chain couples TRBV7-6 to TRBJ2-3; 9 bases are a match to TRBD2. In germline, CDR1 is SGHVS, CDR2 FNYEAQ. The V segment lost 5 bases and the J segment 7 bases; nucleotides outside the gene matches: 10. This CDR3 has 15 residues.

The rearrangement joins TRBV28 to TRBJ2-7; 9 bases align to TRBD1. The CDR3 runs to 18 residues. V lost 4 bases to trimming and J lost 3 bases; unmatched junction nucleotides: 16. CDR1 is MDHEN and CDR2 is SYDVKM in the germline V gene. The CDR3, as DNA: TGTGCCAGCAGTTCCCACAGGGGGCCCCTCCGAGGGAACTACGAGCAGTACTTC. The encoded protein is CASSSHRGPLRGNYEQYF.

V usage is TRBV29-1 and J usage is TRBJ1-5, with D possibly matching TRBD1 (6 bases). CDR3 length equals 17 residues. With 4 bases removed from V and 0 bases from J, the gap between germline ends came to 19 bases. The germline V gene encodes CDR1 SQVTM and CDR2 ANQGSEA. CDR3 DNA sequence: TGCAGCGTTGCTTCGGACAGCTACCCAAATAGCAATCAGCCCCAGCATTTT. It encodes CSVASDSYPNSNQPQHF.

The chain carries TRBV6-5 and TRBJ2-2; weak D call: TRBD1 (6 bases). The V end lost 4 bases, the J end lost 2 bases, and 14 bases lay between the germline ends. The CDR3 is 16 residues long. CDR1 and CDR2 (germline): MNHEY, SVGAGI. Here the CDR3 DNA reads TGTGCCAGCAGTTTATATTTGGGACAAAACACCGGGGAGCTGTTTTTT. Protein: CASSLYLGQNTGELFF.

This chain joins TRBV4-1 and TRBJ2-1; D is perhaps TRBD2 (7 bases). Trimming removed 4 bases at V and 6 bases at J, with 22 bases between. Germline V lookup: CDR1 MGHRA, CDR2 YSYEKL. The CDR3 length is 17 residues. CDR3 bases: TGCGCCAGCAGCCCGAATGGTGGGGGGGCTTCTGTCAATGAGCAGTTCTTC. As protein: CASSPNGGGASVNEQFF.

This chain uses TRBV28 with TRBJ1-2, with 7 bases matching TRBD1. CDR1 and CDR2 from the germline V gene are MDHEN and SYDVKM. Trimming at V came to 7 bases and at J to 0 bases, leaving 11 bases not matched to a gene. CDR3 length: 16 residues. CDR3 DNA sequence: TGTGCCAGCAACACAGACAGGGAGCTCGCTAACTATGGCTACACCTTC. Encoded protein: CASNTDRELANYGYTF.

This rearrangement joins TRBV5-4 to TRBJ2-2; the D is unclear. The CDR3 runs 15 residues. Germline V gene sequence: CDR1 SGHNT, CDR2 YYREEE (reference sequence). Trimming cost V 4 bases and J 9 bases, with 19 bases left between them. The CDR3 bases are TGTGCCAGCAGCCCCACGGGTCTCCCCCAACGGGAGCTGTTTTTT. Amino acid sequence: CASSPTGLPQRELFF. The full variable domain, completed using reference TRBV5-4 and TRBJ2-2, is ETGVTQSPTHLIKTRGQQVTLRCSSQSGHNTVSWYQQALGQGPQFIFQYYREEENGRGNFPPRFSGLQFPNYSSELNVNALELDDSALYLCASSPTGLPQRELFFGEGSRLTVL.

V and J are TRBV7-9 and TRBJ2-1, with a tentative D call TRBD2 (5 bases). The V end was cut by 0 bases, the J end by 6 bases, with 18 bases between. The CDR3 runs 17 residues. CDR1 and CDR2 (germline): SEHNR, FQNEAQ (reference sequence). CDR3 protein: CASSLASGKELGNEQFF. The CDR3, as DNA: TGTGCCAGCAGCTTAGCCTCCGGGAAGGAACTAGGCAATGAGCAGTTCTTC.

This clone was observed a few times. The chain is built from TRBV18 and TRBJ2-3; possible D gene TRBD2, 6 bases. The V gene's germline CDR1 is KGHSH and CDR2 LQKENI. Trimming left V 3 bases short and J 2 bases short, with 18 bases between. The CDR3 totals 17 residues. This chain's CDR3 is CASSPHDERAPTDTQYF. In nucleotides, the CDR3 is TGTGCCAGCTCACCTCATGACGAGCGGGCCCCCACAGATACGCAGTATTTT.

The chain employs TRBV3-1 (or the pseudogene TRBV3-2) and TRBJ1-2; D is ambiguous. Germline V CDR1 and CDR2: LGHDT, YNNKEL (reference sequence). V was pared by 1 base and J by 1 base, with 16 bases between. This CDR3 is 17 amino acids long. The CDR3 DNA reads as TGTGCCAGCAGCCAAGTAACCCCGGGGAGGGATAACTATGGCTACACCTTC. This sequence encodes CASSQVTPGRDNYGYTF.

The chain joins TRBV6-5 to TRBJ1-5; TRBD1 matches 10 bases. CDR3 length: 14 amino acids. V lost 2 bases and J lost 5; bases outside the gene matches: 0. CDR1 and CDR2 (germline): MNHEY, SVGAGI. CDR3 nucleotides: TGTGCCAGCAGTTACGGGACAGGGGATCAGCCCCAGCATTTT. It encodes CASSYGTGDQPQHF.

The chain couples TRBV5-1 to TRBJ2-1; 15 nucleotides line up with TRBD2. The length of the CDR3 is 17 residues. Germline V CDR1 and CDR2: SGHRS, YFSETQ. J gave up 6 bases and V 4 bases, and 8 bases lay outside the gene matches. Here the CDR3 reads CASSPRTSGGAPNEQFF. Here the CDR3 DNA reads TGCGCCAGCAGCCCCAGGACTAGCGGGGGGGCCCCCAATGAGCAGTTCTTC.

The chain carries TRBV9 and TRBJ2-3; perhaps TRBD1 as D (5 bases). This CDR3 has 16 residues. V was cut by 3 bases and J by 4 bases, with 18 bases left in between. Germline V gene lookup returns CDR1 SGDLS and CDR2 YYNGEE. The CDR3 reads CASSGLRSPRADTQYF. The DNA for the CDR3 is TGTGCCAGCAGCGGCCTCCGATCGCCCAGGGCAGATACGCAGTATTTT.

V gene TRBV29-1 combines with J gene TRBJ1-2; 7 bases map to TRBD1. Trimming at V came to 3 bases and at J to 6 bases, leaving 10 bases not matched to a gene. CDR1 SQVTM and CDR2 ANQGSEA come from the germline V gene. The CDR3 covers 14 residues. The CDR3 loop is CSVDGEGRGDGYTF. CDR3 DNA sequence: TGCAGCGTTGATGGGGAAGGCAGGGGGGATGGCTACACCTTC. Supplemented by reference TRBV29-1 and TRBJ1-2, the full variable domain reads SAVISQKPSRDICQRGTSLTIQCQVDSQVTMMFWYRQQPGQSLTLIATANQGSEATYESGFVIDKFPISRPNLTFSTLTVSNMSPEDSSIYLCSVDGEGRGDGYTFGSGTRLTVV.

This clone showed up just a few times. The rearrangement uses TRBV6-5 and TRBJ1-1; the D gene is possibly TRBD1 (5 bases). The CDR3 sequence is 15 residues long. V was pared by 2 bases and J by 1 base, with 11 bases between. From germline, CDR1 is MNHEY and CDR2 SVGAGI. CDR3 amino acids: CASSYGRAQNTEAFF. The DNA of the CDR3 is TGTGCCAGCAGTTACGGCAGGGCTCAGAACACTGAAGCTTTCTTT.

CDR3 amino acids: CASSLSGNEQPQHF. The CDR3 coding sequence is TGTGCCAGCAGTTTGTCGGGAAACGAACAGCCCCAGCATTTT. The chain joins TRBV27 to TRBJ1-5; D is unclear. Germline V gene lookup returns CDR1 MNHEY and CDR2 SMNVEV (reference sequence). The CDR3 is 14 amino acids. V lost 3 bases and J 7 bases, leaving 13 bases between the germline ends.

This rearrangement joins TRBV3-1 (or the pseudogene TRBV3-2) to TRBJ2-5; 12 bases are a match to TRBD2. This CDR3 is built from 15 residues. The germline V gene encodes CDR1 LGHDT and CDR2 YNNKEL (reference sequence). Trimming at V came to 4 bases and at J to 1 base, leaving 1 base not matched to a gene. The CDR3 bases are TGTGCCAGCAGCCTGGGACTAGCGGGCCAAGAGACCCAGTACTTC. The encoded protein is CASSLGLAGQETQYF.

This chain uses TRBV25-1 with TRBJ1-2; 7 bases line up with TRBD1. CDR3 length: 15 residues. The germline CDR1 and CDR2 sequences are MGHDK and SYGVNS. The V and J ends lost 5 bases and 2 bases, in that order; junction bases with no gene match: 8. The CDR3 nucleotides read TGTGCCAGCAGTTCATGGGGACAGCTAAACTATGGCTACACCTTC. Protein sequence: CASSSWGQLNYGYTF.

The CDR3 reads CASSSLGGGLSYNEQFF. As DNA, the CDR3 is TGTGCCAGCAGCTCCCTGGGCGGGGGGCTCTCCTACAATGAGCAGTTCTTC. J is TRBJ2-1 and V is TRBV7-9, with 8 bases aligning to TRBD2. Trimming took 4 bases from V and 0 from J; bases not matched to a gene: 8. The CDR3 is made up of 17 amino acids. The germline CDR1 and CDR2 sequences are SEHNR and FQNEAQ (reference sequence).

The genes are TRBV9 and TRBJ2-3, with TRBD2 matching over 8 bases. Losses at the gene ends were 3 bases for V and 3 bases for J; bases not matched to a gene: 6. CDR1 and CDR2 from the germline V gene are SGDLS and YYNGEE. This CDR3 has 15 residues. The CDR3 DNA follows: TGTGCCAGCAGCGATGGCGGGGGGCAAACAGATACGCAGTATTTT. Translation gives CASSDGGGQTDTQYF.

This chain's CDR3 is CASSEGTVASGNTIYF. In DNA, the CDR3 is TGTGCCAGCAGTGAAGGGACAGTTGCCTCTGGAAACACCATATATTTT. The chain links TRBV2 to TRBJ1-3, with a weak D call TRBD1 (6 bases). With 1 base removed from V and 0 bases from J, the gap between germline ends came to 10 bases. CDR3 length: 16 amino acids. Germline V lookup: CDR1 SNHLY, CDR2 FYNNEI.

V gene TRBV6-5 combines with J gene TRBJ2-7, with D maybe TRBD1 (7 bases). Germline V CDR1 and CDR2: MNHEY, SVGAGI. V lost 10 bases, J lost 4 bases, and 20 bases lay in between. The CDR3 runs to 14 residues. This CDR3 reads CATQGRTGFYEQYF. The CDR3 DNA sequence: TGTGCCACCCAAGGGAGGACAGGTTTTTACGAGCAGTACTTC.

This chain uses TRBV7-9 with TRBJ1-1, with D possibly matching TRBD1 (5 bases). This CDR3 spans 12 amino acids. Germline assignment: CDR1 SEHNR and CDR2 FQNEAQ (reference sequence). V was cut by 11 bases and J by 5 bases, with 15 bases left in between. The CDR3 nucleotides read TGTGCCCCGGGACCAGGGAGGACTGAAGCTTTCTTT. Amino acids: CAPGPGRTEAFF.

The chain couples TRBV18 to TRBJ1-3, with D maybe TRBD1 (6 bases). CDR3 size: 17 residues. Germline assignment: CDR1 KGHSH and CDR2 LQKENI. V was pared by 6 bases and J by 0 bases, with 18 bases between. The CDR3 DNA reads TGTGCCAGCTCGGGCGGTATCAGGGGCACCTCTGGAAACACCATATATTTT. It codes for CASSGGIRGTSGNTIYF.

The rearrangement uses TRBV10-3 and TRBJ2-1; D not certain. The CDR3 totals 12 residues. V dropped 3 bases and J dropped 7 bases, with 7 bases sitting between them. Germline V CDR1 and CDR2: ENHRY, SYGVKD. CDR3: CAISDGANEQFF. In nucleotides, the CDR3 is TGTGCCATCAGTGACGGAGCAAATGAGCAGTTCTTC.

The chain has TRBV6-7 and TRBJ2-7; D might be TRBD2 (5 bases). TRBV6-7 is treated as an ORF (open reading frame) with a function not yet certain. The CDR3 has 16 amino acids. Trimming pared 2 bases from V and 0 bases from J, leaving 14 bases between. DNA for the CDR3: TGTGCCAGCAGTTACGTGCGAGGGATGAGCTCCTACGAGCAGTACTTC. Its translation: CASSYVRGMSSYEQYF.